One and the same sample provided the 24 T cell receptor beta chains below, sequenced in a study of blood T cell repertoires in COVID-19. Assay used: immunoSEQ multiplex PCR; TCRdb lists only in-frame clones, some missing. The sample has about 220,000 clones; 80% to 85% are singletons. The material sequenced was peripheral blood. The receptors were sampled from an older woman with acute or convalescent COVID-19.

This sequence joins TRBV20-1 and TRBJ2-3, with 11 bases that match TRBD2. V lost 3 bases, J lost 5 bases, and 4 bases stayed unmatched. Germline lookup yields CDR1 DFQATT and CDR2 SNEGSKA (reference sequence). This CDR3 spans 14 amino acids. The CDR3, as DNA: TGCAGTGCTAGTAGCGGGGGGGCGGGAGATACGCAGTATTTT. Its translation: CSASSGGAGDTQYF.

The rearrangement joins TRBV7-2 to TRBJ2-7, with 7 bases fitting TRBD2. This CDR3 is built from 14 residues. V lost 5 bases to trimming and J lost 2 bases; unmatched junction nucleotides: 6. The germline CDR1 and CDR2 sequences are SGHTA and FQGNSA. The CDR3, as DNA: TGTGCCAGCAGCGCAGCGGGATCGACCTACGAGCAGTACTTC. As protein: CASSAAGSTYEQYF.

The rearrangement links TRBV3-1 (or the pseudogene TRBV3-2) to TRBJ2-1; TRBD2 agrees at 11 bases. Germline V lookup: CDR1 LGHDT, CDR2 YNNKEL (reference sequence). This CDR3 has 16 residues. Unmatched junction bases numbered 5, after V lost 0 bases and J lost 7 bases. CDR3 sequence reads: CASSQERGLAENEQFF. CDR3 nucleotide sequence: TGTGCCAGCAGCCAAGAACGGGGACTAGCGGAAAATGAGCAGTTCTTC.

V gene TRBV5-1 combines with J gene TRBJ1-1; D gene ambiguous. CDR1 is SGHRS and CDR2 is YFSETQ in the germline V gene. CDR3 length: 14 amino acids. V lost 1 base, J lost 1 base, and 8 bases lay in between. In DNA form, the CDR3 reads TGCGCCAGCAGCTTGCTCTCGGGGAACACTGAAGCTTTCTTT. It yields the protein CASSLLSGNTEAFF.

This clone was observed a handful of times. The J gene is TRBJ1-4, the V gene TRBV6-1; 7 positions agree with TRBD1. The CDR3 covers 13 residues. CDR1 is MNHNS and CDR2 is SASEGT in the germline V gene. The ends lost 2 bases at V and 8 bases at J; junction bases unmatched: 2. The CDR3, as DNA: TGTGCCAGCAGTGAATCGGACAGGGAAAAACTGTTTTTT. Amino acid sequence: CASSESDREKLFF.

The chain combines TRBV5-1 with TRBJ1-2, with unresolved D. The CDR3 consists of 12 residues. Trimming removed 5 bases at V and 4 bases at J, with 9 bases between. CDR1 is SGHRS, CDR2 YFSETQ, per germline. CDR3 protein: CASSPGFYGYTF. The CDR3 nucleotides are TGCGCCAGCAGTCCAGGATTCTATGGCTACACCTTC.

This clone has a handful of counts. This chain links TRBV30 with TRBJ1-2; D is ambiguous. The V gene's germline CDR1 is GTSNPN and CDR2 SVGIG (reference sequence). This CDR3 comprises 15 residues. V shed 2 bases and J shed 0 bases, with 13 bases lying between them. The CDR3 reads CAWSPTGLANYGYTF. The CDR3 coding sequence is TGTGCCTGGAGTCCAACGGGTCTAGCTAACTATGGCTACACCTTC.

This chain links TRBV2 with TRBJ1-2; 9 nucleotides line up with TRBD1. CDR1 and CDR2 (germline): SNHLY, FYNNEI. V trimming: 8 bases; J trimming: 9 bases; junction bases outside the gene matches: 13. The CDR3 sequence is 14 residues long. CDR3 residues: CASGAGTGFDSYTF. The CDR3 DNA is TGTGCCAGCGGGGCCGGGACAGGGTTTGATAGCTACACCTTC.

The CDR3 here is CASSLWRGYTDTQYF. The CDR3 DNA is TGTGCCAGCAGTTTATGGCGGGGGTACACAGATACGCAGTATTTT. This sequence joins TRBV6-2 or TRBV6-3 and TRBJ2-3; 7 bases agree with TRBD2. The CDR3 covers 15 residues. Germline V lookup: CDR1 MNHEY, CDR2 SVGEGT. The J segment lost 2 bases and the V segment lost 4 bases, leaving 6 bases of the junction unmatched.

The genes are TRBV5-1 and TRBJ1-1, with D maybe TRBD1 (5 bases). The CDR3 is 14 amino acids. Trimming shortened V by 0 bases and J by 4 bases, and 10 bases separated the two germline ends. The germline CDR1 and CDR2 sequences are SGHRS and YFSETQ. The CDR3 loop reads CASSLADSRTEAFF. The CDR3 DNA is TGCGCCAGCAGCTTGGCTGACAGCCGCACTGAAGCTTTCTTT.

V and J are TRBV2 and TRBJ1-6, with 7 nucleotides matching TRBD1. Germline V CDR1 and CDR2: SNHLY, FYNNEI. This CDR3 comprises 14 residues. V lost 8 bases to trimming and J lost 7 bases; unmatched junction nucleotides: 8. This CDR3 reads CASCLGQANSPLHF. CDR3 DNA sequence: TGTGCCAGCTGCCTAGGACAGGCGAATTCACCCCTCCACTTT. Full variable domain (outside the CDR3, taken from reference TRBV2 and TRBJ1-6): EPEVTQTPSHQVTQMGQEVILRCVPISNHLYFYWYRQILGQKVEFLVSFYNNEISEKSEIFDDQFSVERPDGSNFTLKIRSTKLEDSAMYFCASCLGQANSPLHFGNGTRLTVT.

About this clone itself: The junction shows a germline mismatch at one end, possibly a read error. This chain uses TRBV2 with TRBJ1-1; 8 nucleotides align to TRBD1. Per germline, CDR1 SNHLY and CDR2 FYNNEI. The CDR3 contains 13 residues. The CDR3 DNA sequence: TGTGCCAGCAGCGAAGGACAGGGCACTGAAGCTTTCTTT. It yields the protein CASSEGQGTEAFF.

The V and J genes are TRBV4-2 and TRBJ1-6, with a tentative D call TRBD1 (5 bases). From germline, CDR1 is LGHNA and CDR2 YNFKEQ. The V end lost 0 bases, the J end lost 8 bases, and 11 bases lay between the germline ends. CDR3 length: 15 residues. Here the CDR3 DNA reads TGTGCCAGCAGCCAAGATGACAGAGGAGATTCACCCCTCCACTTT. Translated: CASSQDDRGDSPLHF.

The V gene is TRBV19, the J gene TRBJ1-2; no definite D call. V was shortened by 6 bases and J by 1 base, with 9 bases between the two germline ends. This CDR3 is 13 amino acids long. CDR1 and CDR2 (germline): LNHDA, SQIVND (reference sequence). As DNA, the CDR3 is TGTGCCAGTAGGTGGACTGGTAACTATGGCTACACCTTC. This gives the protein CASRWTGNYGYTF.

The sample holds a few counts of this clone. The chain carries TRBV5-1 and TRBJ2-3; 8 bases line up with TRBD1. With V trimmed by 0 bases and J by 9 bases, 6 bases remained unmatched. CDR1 and CDR2 from the germline V gene are SGHRS and YFSETQ. The CDR3 totals 14 residues. This chain's CDR3 is CASSLETGVGTQYF. The DNA for the CDR3 is TGCGCCAGCAGCTTGGAGACAGGGGTCGGCACGCAGTATTTT.

The chain uses TRBV9 and TRBJ2-3; TRBD2 matches 8 bases. J was trimmed by 6 bases and V by 7 bases; bases with no gene match: 7. Germline CDR1 is SGDLS and CDR2 is YYNGEE. This CDR3 is 13 amino acids long. The CDR3 loop is CASSRGGWDTQYF. In DNA form, the CDR3 reads TGTGCCAGCTCCCGGGGGGGTTGGGATACGCAGTATTTT.

This clone was counted a few times. CDR3 nucleotides: TGTGCCAGCAGCCCCTCTGGGCGGGGGGTCAATGAGCAGTTCTTC. Protein: CASSPSGRGVNEQFF. The chain uses TRBV13 and TRBJ2-1; 8 positions match TRBD2. With V trimmed by 5 bases and J by 6 bases, 9 bases remained unmatched. The germline V gene has CDR1 PRHDT and CDR2 FYEKMQ (reference sequence). The CDR3 has 15 residues. The full variable domain, its missing parts supplied by reference TRBV13 and TRBJ2-1, is AAGVIQSPRHLIKEKRETATLKCYPIPRHDTVYWYQQGPGQDPQFLISFYEKMQSDKGSIPDRFSAQQFSDYHSELNMSSLELGDSALYFCASSPSGRGVNEQFFGPGTRLTVL.

The CDR3 loop reads CASSSGQGSGNTIYF. The DNA of the CDR3 is TGTGCCAGCAGTTCCGGACAGGGCTCAGGAAACACCATATATTTT. The chain has TRBV9 and TRBJ1-3; 8 bases are a match to TRBD1. Trimming at V came to 5 bases and at J to 4 bases, leaving 8 bases not matched to a gene. CDR1 is SGDLS and CDR2 is YYNGEE in the germline V gene. This CDR3 contains 15 residues.

V gene TRBV18 combines with J gene TRBJ2-1, with D perhaps TRBD1 (5 bases). This CDR3 spans 16 amino acids. V lost 0 bases, J lost 2 bases, and 11 bases lay in between. Germline assignment: CDR1 KGHSH and CDR2 LQKENI. This CDR3 reads CASSPPNPGTYNEQFF. The CDR3 nucleotides read TGTGCCAGCTCACCACCGAACCCAGGGACCTACAATGAGCAGTTCTTC.

CDR3 DNA sequence: TGTGCCAGCAGCCAAGGGGGGGACAGGGTGATAGATACGCAGTATTTT. Its protein product is CASSQGGDRVIDTQYF. The chain joins TRBV4-2 to TRBJ2-3; 9 bases align to TRBD1. V gave up 1 base and J gave up 5 bases; unmatched junction bases: 7. Germline V gene lookup returns CDR1 LGHNA and CDR2 YNFKEQ. This CDR3 is built from 16 residues.

The CDR3 coding sequence is TGTGCCAGTAGTTCCTCCTCCTTCTCTGGAAACACCATATATTTT. It encodes CASSSSSFSGNTIYF. The chain couples TRBV19 to TRBJ1-3; D is unclear. The germline gives CDR1 LNHDA, CDR2 SQIVND (reference sequence). The CDR3 loop spans 15 amino acids. Trimming left V 5 bases short and J 0 bases short, with 11 bases between.

This clone has a single count. Here the CDR3 reads CSVKFITSGGRQETQYF. The CDR3 region has the DNA TGCAGCGTTAAATTTATTACTAGCGGGGGGCGCCAAGAGACCCAGTACTTC. This chain links TRBV29-1 with TRBJ2-5; 12 bases match TRBD2. The CDR3 runs 17 residues. V gave up 5 bases and J gave up 1 base; unmatched junction bases: 11. Germline values: CDR1 SQVTM, CDR2 ANQGSEA.

This chain links TRBV5-4 with TRBJ1-2, with D unresolved. This CDR3 region has 13 residues. V was shortened by 0 bases and J by 2 bases, with 5 bases between the two germline ends. Germline CDR1 and CDR2: SGHNT and YYREEE (reference sequence). This CDR3 reads CASSLGENYGYTF. CDR3 in DNA: TGTGCCAGCAGCTTGGGAGAGAACTATGGCTACACCTTC.

The CDR3 here is CASSQSTSGIDTDTQYF. The DNA for the CDR3 is TGCGCCAGCAGCCAAAGTACTAGCGGGATCGACACAGATACGCAGTATTTT. The genes are TRBV4-3 and TRBJ2-3; 10 bases are shared with TRBD2. Germline V gene sequence: CDR1 LGHNA, CDR2 YSLEER. With 2 bases clipped from V and 2 bases from J, the junction kept 7 bases outside the gene matches. This CDR3 has 17 residues.